A selection of T cell receptor beta chains follows, all from one sample in a study of blood T cell repertoires in COVID-19. TCRdb keeps only in-frame clones here, not all; method: immunoSEQ multiplex PCR. The sample includes roughly 260,000 clones, about 89% of them seen just once. Sequenced input: PBMCs or T cells enriched from blood (not recorded which). Receptors originate from a woman between 18 and 29 years old who had recovered from COVID-19. Each CDR3 is given with its conserved first and last residue. A D gene is named only where the DNA matches it firmly. Rows give clone size only sometimes, using once, few, many, or a class for an expanded clone.

J,D,V,size,CDR3,DNA
TRBJ1-4,.,TRBV7-9,.,CASSESETINEKLFF,TGTGCCAGCAGCGAATCAGAAACCATTAATGAAAAACTGTTTTTT
TRBJ1-3,.,TRBV5-1,.,CASSMGGSSGNTIYF,TGCGCCAGCTCCATGGGGGGGAGCTCTGGAAACACCATATATTTT
TRBJ2-3,TRBD2,TRBV6-2/TRBV6-3,.,CASSYGLAGGLTDTQYF,TGTGCCAGCAGTTACGGGCTAGCGGGGGGCCTCACAGATACGCAGTATTTT
TRBJ2-2,.,TRBV10-3,.,CATRTGASTGELFF,TGTGCCACCAGGACTGGAGCCTCTACCGGGGAGCTGTTTTTT
TRBJ2-1,.,TRBV13,.,CASSLGAPPRSNEQFF,TGTGCCAGCAGCTTAGGGGCCCCTCCAAGATCCAATGAGCAGTTCTTC
TRBJ1-3,TRBD1,TRBV28,few,CASSVGQGARGNTIYF,TGTGCCAGCAGTGTCGGACAGGGCGCCCGTGGAAACACCATATATTTT
TRBJ2-3,TRBD2,TRBV5-4,.,CASSPSGRAAGGTDTQYF,TGTGCCAGCAGTCCGAGCGGGAGGGCCGCGGGGGGCACAGATACGCAGTATTTT
TRBJ1-1,.,TRBV19,.,CASSIARGTTEAFF,TGTGCCAGTAGTATAGCAAGGGGAACCACTGAAGCTTTCTTT
TRBJ2-1,.,TRBV10-3,.,CAISVAGSNEQFF,TGTGCCATCAGTGTGGCGGGTAGCAATGAGCAGTTCTTC
TRBJ2-2,TRBD2,TRBV6-2/TRBV6-3,.,CASSLDTSGVFNTGELFF,TGTGCCAGCAGCCTTGATACTAGCGGGGTTTTCAACACCGGGGAGCTGTTTTTT
TRBJ1-2,.,TRBV6-5,.,CASTNSRGGYTF,TGTGCCAGCACCAATTCCCGGGGGGGCTACACCTTC
TRBJ2-7,.,TRBV6-5,.,CASSPTGDEQYF,TGTGCCAGCAGTCCGACAGGAGACGAGCAGTACTTC
TRBJ1-1,TRBD1,TRBV27,.,CASSLRGSTEAFF,TGTGCCAGCAGTCTCAGGGGGTCCACTGAAGCTTTCTTT
TRBJ2-7,TRBD2,TRBV29-1,.,CSVLLATYEQYF,TGCAGCGTCCTACTAGCGACCTACGAGCAGTACTTC
TRBJ2-5,.,TRBV5-5,.,CASSRTVEETQYF,TGTGCCAGCAGCCGGACAGTTGAAGAGACCCAGTACTTC
TRBJ2-3,TRBD2,TRBV19,.,CASSIVGTSPDTQYF,TGTGCCAGTAGTATAGTGGGGACTAGCCCAGATACGCAGTATTTT
TRBJ2-1,.,TRBV15,.,CATSRRDYNEQFF,TGTGCCACCAGCAGACGGGATTACAATGAGCAGTTCTTC
TRBJ2-4,TRBD2,TRBV9,.,CASSVEAGVKNIQYF,TGTGCCAGCAGCGTAGAGGCGGGAGTCAAAAACATTCAGTACTTC
TRBJ2-1,TRBD2,TRBV15,.,CATSRARGTYNEQFF,TGTGCCACCAGCAGGGCGCGGGGGACCTACAATGAGCAGTTCTTC
TRBJ2-3,.,TRBV18,.,CASSPLQTTDTQYF,TGTGCCAGCTCACCGTTACAGACAACAGATACGCAGTATTTT
TRBJ1-2,TRBD1,TRBV6-6,.,CASSSGGDYGYTF,TGTGCCAGCAGCTCAGGGGGCGACTATGGCTACACCTTC
TRBJ2-3,.,TRBV6-4,.,CASSDRGASTDTQYF,TGTGCCAGCAGTGACCGGGGGGCTAGCACAGATACGCAGTATTTT
TRBJ1-1,.,TRBV10-3,.,CAISEFRDTEAFF,TGTGCCATCAGTGAGTTCAGGGACACTGAAGCTTTCTTT
TRBJ1-2,TRBD1,TRBV2,.,CASSRQGLGYGYTF,TGTGCCAGCAGCCGACAGGGCCTGGGGTATGGCTACACCTTC
TRBJ1-6,.,TRBV19,.,CASSKRAEYNSPLHF,TGTGCCAGTAGTAAGAGGGCAGAGTATAATTCACCCCTCCACTTT
TRBJ2-2,TRBD1,TRBV19,once,CASRGQPRNTGELFF,TGTGCCAGTAGGGGACAGCCTAGGAACACCGGGGAGCTGTTTTTT
TRBJ1-3,.,TRBV18,.,CASSPSVQGFGNTIYF,TGTGCCAGCTCACCAAGTGTACAGGGTTTTGGAAACACCATATATTTT
TRBJ2-3,.,TRBV12-1,.,CASSTGTSGGNVDTQYF,TGTGCCAGCAGCACCGGGACTAGCGGGGGAAACGTAGATACGCAGTATTTT
TRBJ1-3,.,TRBV28,.,CASTTLAVSGNTIYF,TGTGCCAGCACCACATTGGCCGTCTCTGGAAACACCATATATTTT
TRBJ1-1,.,TRBV29-1,many,CSGTRGLTEAFF,TGCAGCGGGACCAGGGGCCTCACTGAAGCTTTCTTT
TRBJ2-3,.,TRBV19,once,CASSILEEDTQYF,TGTGCCAGTAGTATCCTCGAGGAAGATACGCAGTATTTT
TRBJ1-2,TRBD1,TRBV9,.,CASRGQGTNYGYTF,TGTGCCAGCAGAGGACAGGGGACTAACTATGGCTACACCTTC
TRBJ1-4,.,TRBV9,.,CASSPQLQGIYEKLFF,TGTGCCAGCAGCCCCCAGCTTCAGGGAATTTATGAAAAACTGTTTTTT
TRBJ2-5,TRBD2,TRBV5-1,once,CASSFQRGGLQETQYF,TGCGCCAGCAGCTTCCAGCGGGGGGGCCTTCAAGAGACCCAGTACTTC
TRBJ2-2,TRBD2,TRBV6-1,many,CASSEQTSDSGELFF,TGTGCCAGCAGTGAACAGACTAGCGATTCCGGGGAGCTGTTTTTT
TRBJ2-7,TRBD1,TRBV27,.,CASIPRGNRGRSTLEQYF,TGTGCCAGCATTCCAAGGGGGAACAGGGGGCGATCGACCCTGGAGCAGTACTTC
TRBJ2-1,TRBD1,TRBV5-5,.,CASLPGQGSDEQFF,TGTGCCAGCCTCCCGGGACAGGGCTCGGATGAGCAGTTCTTC
TRBJ1-2,.,TRBV28,few,CASSFGQNYGYTF,TGTGCCAGCAGTTTTGGACAGAACTATGGCTACACCTTC
TRBJ1-1,.,TRBV10-3,.,CAISEGGGTEAFF,TGTGCCATCAGTGAGGGGGGGGGAACTGAAGCTTTCTTT
TRBJ1-1,.,TRBV5-5,.,CASSLDKGGTEAFF,TGTGCCAGCAGCTTGGATAAAGGGGGCACTGAAGCTTTCTTT
TRBJ2-7,.,TRBV6-5,.,CASSIGDLSYEQYF,TGTGCCAGCAGTATAGGGGATTTATCCTACGAGCAGTACTTC
TRBJ1-4,.,TRBV5-5,.,CASSPGAFGDEKLFF,TGTGCCAGCAGCCCAGGGGCTTTTGGTGATGAAAAACTGTTTTTT
TRBJ1-2,.,TRBV27,.,CASSQNGGVGGYTF,TGTGCCAGCAGTCAAAATGGGGGGGTGGGTGGCTACACCTTC
TRBJ2-7,TRBD2,TRBV5-6,few,CASSPGGSYEQYF,TGTGCCAGCAGCCCGGGAGGGTCCTACGAGCAGTACTTC
TRBJ2-1,TRBD2,TRBV10-3,once,CAIRTGTSGPNEQFF,TGTGCCATCAGGACCGGGACTAGCGGGCCGAATGAGCAGTTCTTC
TRBJ1-5,.,TRBV5-8,.,CASSHQGTVQPQHF,TGTGCCAGCAGCCACCAGGGGACCGTCCAGCCCCAGCATTTT
TRBJ1-5,.,TRBV9,once,CASSVSGTPNQPQHF,TGTGCCAGCAGCGTCTCCGGGACACCTAATCAGCCCCAGCATTTT
TRBJ2-7,TRBD2,TRBV19,.,CASSPGTSATYEQYF,TGTGCCAGTAGTCCGGGGACTAGCGCAACCTACGAGCAGTACTTC
TRBJ2-3,TRBD1,TRBV11-3,.,CASSQGTGPDTQYF,TGTGCCAGCAGCCAAGGGACAGGGCCAGATACGCAGTATTTT
TRBJ2-3,TRBD2,TRBV6-6,.,CASSYSGGGIPDTQYF,TGTGCCAGCAGTTACTCTGGCGGGGGTATACCAGATACGCAGTATTTT
TRBJ1-6,.,TRBV27,.,CASSKRQSSYNSPLHF,TGTGCCAGCAGTAAAAGACAGAGCTCCTATAATTCACCCCTCCACTTT
TRBJ1-1,.,TRBV15,.,CATSRDWGVTEAFF,TGTGCCACCAGCAGAGATTGGGGGGTCACTGAAGCTTTCTTT
TRBJ1-1,.,TRBV7-3,.,CASSDPVANTEAFF,TGTGCCAGCAGCGATCCGGTCGCAAACACTGAAGCTTTCTTT
TRBJ2-3,.,TRBV7-8,.,CASSLDRFTDTQYF,TGTGCCAGCAGCTTGGACAGATTCACAGATACGCAGTATTTT
TRBJ2-3,.,TRBV4-1,once,CASSQDASQLVGDTQYF,TGCGCCAGCAGCCAAGATGCTAGTCAACTAGTAGGGGATACGCAGTATTTT
TRBJ2-1,TRBD2,TRBV18,once,CASSLAGDNEQFF,TGTGCCAGCTCACTCGCGGGGGACAATGAGCAGTTCTTC
TRBJ2-5,TRBD1,TRBV28,once,CASSLRTGGRETQYF,TGTGCCAGCAGTTTACGGACAGGGGGCCGGGAGACCCAGTACTTC
TRBJ1-1,.,TRBV19,.,CASSIDPRAGIHTEAFF,TGTGCCAGTAGTATAGACCCCAGGGCAGGGATTCACACTGAAGCTTTCTTT
TRBJ1-3,.,TRBV12-3/TRBV12-4,.,CASRQVGNTIYF,TGTGCCAGCAGACAGGTTGGAAACACCATATATTTT